One and the same sample provided the 2 T cell receptor beta chains below, sequenced in a study of cytomegalovirus exposure and HLA in healthy donors. Primers: 60 Vbeta forward and 13 Jbeta reverse. The table came from immunoSEQ multiplex PCR; TCRdb's copy has only in-frame clones and leaves some out. The data show some 150,000 clones, about 80% seen once. The sequenced sample was PBMCs. These receptors came from a man aged 25-45 years in good health and CMV-seronegative.

Note on this clone: An end of the junction does not agree with germline; a read error may underlie this. The V gene is TRBV6-1, the J gene TRBJ1-2; perhaps TRBD1 as D (5 bases). Germline V gene sequence: CDR1 MNHNS, CDR2 SASEGT. The CDR3 consists of 12 residues. The CDR3 coding sequence is TGCGCCTTCAGGGCAGCCGTCTATGGCTACACCTTC. As protein: CAFRAAVYGYTF.

This chain links TRBV6-1 with TRBJ2-5; 8 bases map to TRBD2. The J segment lost 4 bases and the V segment lost 6 bases, leaving 7 bases of the junction unmatched. Looked up from germline, CDR1 is MNHNS and CDR2 is SASEGT. The CDR3 spans 14 residues. DNA of the CDR3: TGTGCCAGCAGAACGGGGGGGGTGCTAGAGACCCAGTACTTC. Its protein product is CASRTGGVLETQYF.